Following are 18 T cell receptor beta chains from one sample sequenced in a study of T-cell memory formation after mild COVID-19. One entry per CDR3 protein, called by TCRdb with MiXCR from the 5' RACE reads. The sample consists of 280,000 or so distinct CDR3 sequences, roughly 8.2% of them appearing once. The sample was PBMCs or a T cell subset sorted from them (not recorded which). The receptors come from a man younger than 35 who had mild COVID-19 (a few samples of this study predate the infection). Cell type and time point are not known.

This clonotype was recorded only once. The rearrangement joins TRBV11-2 to TRBJ2-2; 8 bases are shared with TRBD1. The CDR3 totals 15 residues. The germline V gene has CDR1 SGHAT and CDR2 FQNNGV. The junction had 3 bases not matched to a gene; V was cut back by 1 base and J by 5 bases. CDR3 amino acids: CASSLVRGRTGELFF. CDR3 in DNA: TGTGCCAGCAGCTTAGTCAGGGGGCGGACCGGGGAGCTGTTTTTT.

In nucleotides, the CDR3 is TGTGCCAGCAGCTTAGGTTCGCGGATGTACGAGCAGTACGTC. Protein product: CASSLGSRMYEQYV. J is TRBJ2-7 and V is TRBV7-8, with D hard to call. Germline V gene lookup returns CDR1 SGHVS and CDR2 FQNEAQ. V shed 1 base and J shed 4 bases, with 11 bases lying between them. There are 14 residues in the CDR3.

This clonotype has only a few counts. V usage is TRBV7-9 and J usage is TRBJ1-2; unclear D gene. CDR3 length: 16 amino acids. With 1 base removed from V and 1 base from J, the gap between germline ends came to 13 bases. Germline V CDR1 and CDR2: SEHNR, FQNEAQ (reference sequence). The CDR3 DNA is TGTGCCAGCAGCTTAGTTCTGGCAGAAAATAACTATGGCTACACCTTC. Protein sequence: CASSLVLAENNYGYTF. Using reference TRBV7-9 and TRBJ1-2 for the parts outside the CDR3, the full variable domain is DTGVSQNPRHKITKRGQNVTFRCDPISEHNRLYWYRQTLGQGPEFLTYFQNEAQLEKSRLLSDRFSAERPKGSFSTLEIQRTEQGDSAMYLCASSLVLAENNYGYTFGSGTRLTVV.

The V and J genes are TRBV12-3 or TRBV12-4 and TRBJ2-5; D not resolved. Trimming removed 7 bases at V and 5 bases at J, with 11 bases between. The CDR3 totals 12 residues. CDR3 DNA sequence: TGTGCCAGCACGCAGTATCAGGAGACCCAGTACTTC. Encoded protein: CASTQYQETQYF.

The V call is TRBV7-9, the J call TRBJ1-5, with 9 bases fitting TRBD1. Germline values: CDR1 SEHNR, CDR2 FQNEAQ (reference sequence). The CDR3 totals 18 residues. J lost 6 bases, V lost 4 bases, and 16 bases had no gene match. This CDR3 is CASSSHDYRGQSPQPQHF. The CDR3, as DNA: TGTGCCAGCAGCTCGCACGATTACAGGGGGCAAAGTCCTCAGCCCCAGCATTTT.

The chain joins TRBV7-8 to TRBJ2-5; unclear D gene. Germline CDR1 SGHVS, CDR2 FQNEAQ. This CDR3 spans 13 amino acids. The V and J ends lost 3 bases and 5 bases respectively, with 10 bases between them. The CDR3 spells CASSFTRAETQYF. The CDR3 DNA reads TGTGCCAGCAGCTTTACGCGCGCGGAGACCCAGTACTTC.

This clonotype was counted between two and nine times. The chain is built from TRBV20-1 and TRBJ1-1, with no clear D. Trimming removed 6 bases at V and 1 base at J, with 12 bases between. CDR1 and CDR2 (germline): DFQATT, SNEGSKA (reference sequence). This CDR3 spans 13 amino acids. CDR3 DNA: TGCAGTGCCAAATGGACCCAGAACACTGAAGCTTTCTTT. Protein: CSAKWTQNTEAFF.

At least ten counts were recorded for this clonotype. The rearrangement links TRBV5-1 to TRBJ1-3; D is perhaps TRBD1 (5 bases). V shed 0 bases and J shed 10 bases, with 17 bases lying between them. The CDR3 is 15 amino acids. Germline V gives CDR1 SGHRS, CDR2 YFSETQ. CDR3 coding DNA: TGCGCCAGCAGCTTGGAGACAGACCCCCGTGCAACCATATATTTT. Protein: CASSLETDPRATIYF.

This clonotype was found a few times. The chain is built from TRBV20-1 and TRBJ2-7; the D gene is possibly TRBD1 (5 bases). CDR1 is DFQATT, CDR2 SNEGSKA, per germline (reference sequence). The CDR3 is 14 residues long. Trimming stripped 1 base from V and 5 bases from J, with 15 bases between. CDR3 loop: CSARGGRTRDEQYV. CDR3 DNA: TGCAGTGCTAGAGGGGGCCGTACCCGGGACGAGCAGTACGTC.

The sample holds many counts of this clonotype. J is TRBJ1-6 and V is TRBV24-1; no definite D call. The CDR3 is 14 amino acids. V was clipped by 7 bases and J by 9 bases, with 15 bases between them. Germline V CDR1 and CDR2: KGHDR, SFDVKD. The CDR3 sequence: CATSRVGRGSPLHF. The CDR3 region has the DNA TGTGCCACCAGCCGGGTTGGCAGAGGTTCACCCCTCCACTTT.

The chain carries TRBV12-3 or TRBV12-4 and TRBJ1-5; D is possibly TRBD1 (6 bases). This CDR3 comprises 15 residues. V lost 4 bases and J 2 bases, leaving 12 bases between the germline ends. The CDR3 nucleotides are TGTGCCAGCAGTTCCAGGGGCATTGGCAATCAGCCCCAGCATTTT. Encoded protein: CASSSRGIGNQPQHF.

The V gene is TRBV19, the J gene TRBJ1-1; D is unclear. This CDR3 has 13 amino acids. Germline V gene sequence: CDR1 LNHDA, CDR2 SQIVND (reference sequence). The V and J ends lost 1 base and 5 bases respectively, with 8 bases between them. CDR3 in amino acids: CASSIAQRTEAFF. Written as DNA, the CDR3 is TGTGCCAGTAGTATAGCCCAGAGGACTGAAGCTTTCTTT.

The chain joins TRBV20-1 to TRBJ1-1; TRBD1 agrees at 10 bases. Germline V gene lookup returns CDR1 DFQATT and CDR2 SNEGSKA (reference sequence). Trimming removed 0 bases from V and 1 base from J; junction bases left unmatched: 5. The CDR3 loop spans 16 amino acids. This CDR3 reads CSARDLGQGTNTEAFF. The CDR3 DNA sequence: TGCAGTGCTAGAGACCTGGGACAGGGGACGAACACTGAAGCTTTCTTT.

This clonotype was recorded at least ten times. The genes are TRBV20-1 and TRBJ2-7; D unresolved. CDR1 is DFQATT and CDR2 is SNEGSKA in the germline V gene (reference sequence). V lost 0 bases and J 4 bases, leaving 13 bases between the germline ends. CDR3 length: 14 residues. CDR3 nucleotides: TGCAGTGCTAGAGATATTAGTAGTAAGTACGAGCAGTACTTC. Translating it yields CSARDISSKYEQYF.

This clonotype was detected a few times. V is TRBV18 and J is TRBJ1-5, with D maybe TRBD1 (5 bases). The V end lost 6 bases, the J end lost 0 bases, and 9 bases lay between the germline ends. Germline V lookup: CDR1 KGHSH, CDR2 LQKENI. This CDR3 is built from 14 residues. CDR3 nucleotide sequence: TGTGCCAGCTCCCAACAGGATAGCAATCAGCCCCAGCATTTT. Its translation: CASSQQDSNQPQHF.

This clonotype has only a few counts. V usage is TRBV7-9 and J usage is TRBJ2-3; 11 nucleotides agree with TRBD2. V lost 2 bases, J lost 4 bases, and 8 bases stayed unmatched. From germline, CDR1 is SEHNR and CDR2 FQNEAQ (reference sequence). This CDR3 region has 17 residues. The CDR3 nucleotides are TGTGCCAGCAGCTTACACGGGCTAGCGGGGGGCCCAGATACGCAGTATTTT. Its translation: CASSLHGLAGGPDTQYF.

V is TRBV5-6 and J is TRBJ1-2; no definite D call. Germline-derived CDR1 and CDR2 are SGHDT and YYEEEE. V lost 4 bases to trimming and J lost 4 bases, with 17 bases between them. The CDR3 contains 15 residues. CDR3 loop: CASSPPAWRLYGYTF. CDR3 in DNA: TGTGCCAGCAGCCCCCCCGCGTGGAGACTCTATGGCTACACCTTC.

A few counts support this clonotype. The rearrangement joins TRBV29-1 to TRBJ2-1, with D maybe TRBD2 (5 bases). This CDR3 contains 13 residues. Trimming shortened V by 8 bases and J by 5 bases, and 16 bases separated the two germline ends. Germline lookup yields CDR1 SQVTM and CDR2 ANQGSEA. The CDR3 DNA sequence: TGCAGCCTCGGGGTCTCCGGGCACAATGAGCAGTTCTTC. Its protein is CSLGVSGHNEQFF.